Listed below are T cell receptor beta chains from one sample, sequenced in a study of cytomegalovirus exposure and HLA in healthy donors. Repertoires were generated with immunoSEQ multiplex PCR, while TCRdb's copy carries only in-frame clones and drops some. Of over 100,000 clones listed, around 77% were seen once; the top ten hold more than 4%. Sequenced sample: PBMCs. The receptors here all came from a male donor in good health and CMV-seropositive. The CDR3 runs from the conserved cysteine through the conserved F or W. Fields, in order: J gene, clone size, D gene, V gene, CDR3 protein, CDR3 DNA. The D gene is left open where the match is weak. Size is stated for part of the rows, as once, few or many counts, or as a class when the clone is expanded.

J: TRBJ2-7; size: -; D: TRBD1; V: TRBV5-1; CDR3: CASTSGTGGGGEQYF; DNA: TGCGCCAGCACCTCTGGTACAGGGGGCGGGGGCGAGCAGTACTTC
J: TRBJ1-4; size: -; D: -; V: TRBV5-1; CDR3: CASSSGAEVGEKLFF; DNA: TGCGCCAGCAGCTCTGGAGCGGAGGTGGGAGAAAAACTGTTTTTT
J: TRBJ2-3; size: -; D: -; V: TRBV7-9; CDR3: CASSLYSGSKDTQYF; DNA: TGTGCCAGCAGCTTATACAGCGGCTCTAAAGATACGCAGTATTTT
J: TRBJ1-5; size: -; D: -; V: TRBV4-2; CDR3: CASSPEWGGNQPQHF; DNA: TGTGCCAGCAGCCCAGAATGGGGGGGGAATCAGCCCCAGCATTTT
J: TRBJ2-5; size: -; D: -; V: TRBV10-3; CDR3: CAIGEQQETQYF; DNA: TGTGCCATCGGAGAGCAACAAGAGACCCAGTACTTC
J: TRBJ2-1; size: -; D: TRBD2; V: TRBV7-2; CDR3: CASPNKRGGYEQFF; DNA: TGTGCCAGCCCCAACAAGCGGGGGGGCTATGAGCAGTTCTTC
J: TRBJ2-3; size: -; D: -; V: TRBV21-1; CDR3: CASSKEVGNRGPGTDTQYF; DNA: TGTGCCAGCAGCAAAGAGGTGGGGAACAGGGGGCCTGGCACAGATACGCAGTATTTT
J: TRBJ1-4; size: -; D: -; V: TRBV9; CDR3: CASSVAGSTNEKLFF; DNA: TGTGCCAGCAGCGTAGCCGGGTCAACTAATGAAAAACTGTTTTTT
J: TRBJ1-1; size: -; D: -; V: TRBV6-1; CDR3: CASREGTWAEAFF; DNA: TGTGCCAGCAGGGAGGGGACCTGGGCTGAAGCTTTCTTT
J: TRBJ2-7; size: few; D: -; V: TRBV27; CDR3: CASSEGGESYEQYF; DNA: TGTGCCAGCAGTGAAGGGGGGGAATCCTACGAGCAGTACTTC
J: TRBJ2-6; size: -; D: -; V: TRBV4-2; CDR3: CASSQDGTNSGANVLTF; DNA: TGTGCCAGCAGCCAAGATGGGACAAACTCTGGGGCCAACGTCCTGACTTTC
J: TRBJ2-6; size: -; D: TRBD1; V: TRBV6-4; CDR3: CASSDSVTGGPSGANGLTF; DNA: TGTGCCAGCAGTGACTCGGTCACAGGGGGTCCCTCTGGGGCCAACGGCCTGACTTTC
J: TRBJ1-2; size: -; D: TRBD1; V: TRBV28; CDR3: CASSQSDRDYGYTF; DNA: TGTGCCAGCAGCCAATCCGACAGGGACTATGGCTACACCTTC
J: TRBJ2-2; size: -; D: TRBD1; V: TRBV6-5; CDR3: CASSLGTANTGELFF; DNA: TGTGCCAGCAGTCTTGGGACAGCGAACACCGGGGAGCTGTTTTTT
J: TRBJ2-3; size: -; D: -; V: TRBV6-5; CDR3: CASSYGTFSTDTQYF; DNA: TGTGCCAGCAGTTATGGGACATTTAGCACAGATACGCAGTATTTT
J: TRBJ1-2; size: few; D: TRBD1; V: TRBV4-1; CDR3: CASSQEGTGYGYTF; DNA: TGCGCCAGCAGCCAAGAGGGGACAGGCTATGGCTACACCTTC
J: TRBJ1-2; size: once; D: TRBD1; V: TRBV5-6; CDR3: CASRRQGVGGYTF; DNA: TGTGCCAGCAGGCGACAGGGGGTTGGTGGCTACACCTTC
J: TRBJ1-1; size: -; D: -; V: TRBV6-1; CDR3: CASSEMGGNTEAFF; DNA: TGTGCCAGCAGTGAAATGGGGGGAAACACTGAAGCTTTCTTT
J: TRBJ2-7; size: -; D: -; V: TRBV28; CDR3: CASSFSRGVNEQYF; DNA: TGTGCCAGCAGTTTCTCCAGGGGAGTGAACGAGCAGTACTTC
J: TRBJ2-7; size: once; D: TRBD2; V: TRBV5-1; CDR3: CASSLVGWTSRVEQYF; DNA: TGCGCCAGCAGCTTGGTTGGCTGGACTAGTCGCGTCGAGCAGTACTTC
J: TRBJ1-1; size: -; D: -; V: TRBV14; CDR3: CASSPGASEAFF; DNA: TGTGCCAGCAGCCCAGGGGCGAGTGAAGCTTTCTTT
J: TRBJ2-1; size: -; D: TRBD2; V: TRBV7-9; CDR3: CASRFSGGADEQFF; DNA: TGTGCCAGCAGGTTTAGCGGGGGGGCGGATGAGCAGTTCTTC
J: TRBJ2-7; size: once; D: TRBD2; V: TRBV30; CDR3: CAWIESGTYEQYF; DNA: TGTGCCTGGATAGAGAGCGGGACCTACGAGCAGTACTTC
J: TRBJ2-5; size: -; D: -; V: TRBV28; CDR3: CASSFPLLTQYF; DNA: TGTGCCAGCAGTTTCCCTTTACTGACCCAGTACTTC
J: TRBJ2-2; size: -; D: TRBD2; V: TRBV19; CDR3: CASSIVRSSGGTIGELFF; DNA: TGTGCCAGTAGTATCGTTCGATCGTCGGGAGGGACCATCGGGGAGCTGTTTTTT
J: TRBJ2-7; size: -; D: -; V: TRBV19; CDR3: CASSIGGGSISSYEQYF; DNA: TGTGCCAGTAGTATCGGAGGAGGGTCGATTTCCTCCTACGAGCAGTACTTC
J: TRBJ2-4; size: few; D: TRBD1; V: TRBV27; CDR3: CASSRGQGAGKNIQYF; DNA: TGTGCCAGCTCCCGGGGGCAGGGGGCCGGCAAAAACATTCAGTACTTC
J: TRBJ2-1; size: few; D: -; V: TRBV29-1; CDR3: CSANTRLVRNEQFF; DNA: TGCAGCGCTAACACTAGGTTGGTACGCAATGAGCAGTTCTTC
J: TRBJ1-1; size: -; D: TRBD1; V: TRBV2; CDR3: CASSEVGQMNTEAFF; DNA: TGTGCCAGCAGTGAGGTGGGACAGATGAACACTGAAGCTTTCTTT
J: TRBJ1-1; size: once; D: -; V: TRBV4-2; CDR3: CASSQERGGGGAFF; DNA: TGTGCCAGCAGCCAAGAAAGAGGAGGTGGTGGAGCTTTCTTT
J: TRBJ2-7; size: once; D: -; V: TRBV7-9; CDR3: CASSLDTGGTQYF; DNA: TGTGCCAGCAGCTTAGACACCGGGGGGACACAGTACTTC
J: TRBJ2-7; size: -; D: -; V: TRBV5-1; CDR3: CASSLDGSLREQYF; DNA: TGCGCCAGCAGCTTGGACGGGAGTCTGCGGGAGCAGTACTTC
J: TRBJ2-5; size: -; D: TRBD1; V: TRBV7-8; CDR3: CASSADRAIETQYF; DNA: TGTGCCAGCAGCGCGGACAGGGCCATAGAGACCCAGTACTTC
J: TRBJ1-6; size: once; D: -; V: TRBV19; CDR3: CASSEGSVAPLHF; DNA: TGTGCCAGTAGTGAGGGATCCGTGGCACCCCTCCACTTT
J: TRBJ2-7; size: few; D: -; V: TRBV18; CDR3: CASSPPGQLEQYF; DNA: TGTGCCAGCTCACCACCGGGCCAGCTCGAGCAGTACTTC
J: TRBJ1-1; size: -; D: -; V: TRBV5-1; CDR3: CASGVLGRRNTEAFF; DNA: TGCGCCAGCGGTGTTTTGGGGCGTAGGAACACTGAAGCTTTCTTT
J: TRBJ2-3; size: -; D: -; V: TRBV5-1; CDR3: CASSVRAPGHTDTQYF; DNA: TGCGCCAGCAGCGTCCGGGCCCCGGGACACACAGATACGCAGTATTTT
J: TRBJ1-5; size: -; D: TRBD1; V: TRBV4-1; CDR3: CASSGDREQPQHF; DNA: TGCGCCAGCAGCGGAGACAGGGAACAGCCCCAGCATTTT
J: TRBJ1-2; size: -; D: TRBD1; V: TRBV5-1; CDR3: CASSYQFNRQGGNYGYTF; DNA: TGCGCCAGCAGCTACCAATTCAACCGACAGGGGGGAAACTATGGCTACACCTTC
J: TRBJ1-5; size: -; D: -; V: TRBV11-2; CDR3: CASSLGGGNQPQHF; DNA: TGTGCCAGCAGCTTAGGGGGGGGCAATCAGCCCCAGCATTTT
J: TRBJ1-2; size: -; D: -; V: TRBV5-1; CDR3: CASSLRGEGYGYTF; DNA: TGCGCCAGCAGCTTGCGTGGAGAGGGCTATGGCTACACCTTC
J: TRBJ2-7; size: -; D: -; V: TRBV27; CDR3: CASRNGQTYEQYF; DNA: TGTGCCAGCAGGAATGGACAAACCTACGAGCAGTACTTC
J: TRBJ1-2; size: few; D: -; V: TRBV18; CDR3: CASSPARSYGYTF; DNA: TGTGCCAGCTCACCAGCGCGGTCTTATGGCTACACCTTC
J: TRBJ1-1; size: few; D: TRBD1; V: TRBV27; CDR3: CASRKGTGGTEAFF; DNA: TGTGCCAGCAGGAAAGGGACAGGGGGCACTGAAGCTTTCTTT
J: TRBJ2-1; size: -; D: -; V: TRBV19; CDR3: CASTDWNEQFF; DNA: TGTGCCTCGACTGACTGGAATGAGCAGTTCTTC
J: TRBJ1-2; size: -; D: -; V: TRBV2; CDR3: CASSEWSANYGYTF; DNA: TGTGCCAGCAGTGAATGGTCAGCTAACTATGGCTACACCTTC
J: TRBJ2-7; size: -; D: TRBD1; V: TRBV6-5; CDR3: CASRPGTGIDEQYF; DNA: TGTGCCAGCAGGCCCGGGACAGGGATCGACGAGCAGTACTTC
J: TRBJ2-5; size: few; D: TRBD2; V: TRBV11-2; CDR3: CASSSTSGTGETQYF; DNA: TGTGCCAGCAGCTCGACTAGCGGGACGGGAGAGACCCAGTACTTC
J: TRBJ2-7; size: -; D: TRBD1; V: TRBV13; CDR3: CASSWGQTSNYEQYF; DNA: TGTGCCAGCAGCTGGGGACAGACTTCCAACTACGAGCAGTACTTC
J: TRBJ1-5; size: -; D: -; V: TRBV28; CDR3: CASSFGRANQPQHF; DNA: TGTGCCAGCAGTTTTGGCAGGGCAAATCAGCCCCAGCATTTT
J: TRBJ2-3; size: -; D: TRBD2; V: TRBV6-1; CDR3: CASRETSGGADTQYF; DNA: TGTGCCAGCAGGGAGACTAGCGGGGGGGCAGATACGCAGTATTTT
J: TRBJ2-2; size: -; D: -; V: TRBV30; CDR3: CAWSVPGSTGELFF; DNA: TGTGCCTGGAGTGTACCCGGGTCCACCGGGGAGCTGTTTTTT
J: TRBJ2-6; size: -; D: -; V: TRBV29-1; CDR3: CSVSVGANVLTF; DNA: TGCAGCGTCTCCGTAGGGGCCAACGTCCTGACTTTC